This TCR beta chain was identified in a study of OX40 agonist ivuxolimab in advanced cancers. Study summary: The diagnoses of dose-escalation patients were hepatocellular carcinoma, melanoma, renal cell or head and neck cancer. Patients achieving partial responses numbered three: one hepatocellular carcinoma case and two cutaneous melanoma cases.

Study conclusions and caveats: More expanded clones were found, on average, in CD8+ than in CD4+ T cells.

Autoimmune disease history or systemic immunosuppression disqualified patients. V lost 5 bases, J lost 4 bases, and 7 bases stayed unmatched. The CDR3 spans 15 residues. Germline CDR1 reads MNHEY; CDR2 reads SVGAGI. The data were produced by immunoSEQ multiplex PCR, yet TCRdb's version contains in-frame clones alone and is incomplete. The data show around 63,000 clones, roughly 91% seen once. Turning to this clone: The antigen is undetermined.

This specimen was CD4+ or CD8+ T cells sorted from blood, taken in a trial of the OX40 agonist ivuxolimab. The receptor was derived from an adult with an advanced solid tumor such as melanoma, head and neck, liver or kidney cancer. This sequence joins TRBV6-5 and TRBJ1-5, with 8 bases identical to TRBD1. The CDR3 DNA is TGTGCCAGCAGTCCTGACAGGGGTGGGAATCAGCCCCAGCATTTT. Translating it yields CASSPDRGGNQPQHF.